The text below deals with one T cell receptor beta chain. Its antigen remains unidentified. V was clipped by 11 bases and J by 7 bases; unmatched bases: 10. Per the germline V gene, CDR1 is SNHLY and CDR2 is FYNNEI. The CDR3 has 12 amino acids. This entry comes from a study of beta chain features in type 1 diabetes. Study findings and constraints: People with Type 1 diabetes carried modestly yet significantly shorter TCRB CDR3s in all four CD4+ subsets. Researchers reported that naive, central memory and Treg TCRB repertoires appeared more similar in patients than in healthy donors.

Expressed TCRB transcripts were sequenced because the entire RNA isolate underwent reverse transcription. Libraries were prepared by immunoSEQ multiplex PCR; TCRdb keeps only in-frame clonotypes and omits some of them. The sample has hundreds of thousands of clones, around an eighth seen once. This chain connects TRBV2 to TRBJ2-7, with 8 bases aligning to TRBD1. Sequencing was carried out using naive CD4+ T cells from blood. The TCR sequence derives from a man aged 18 to 30 with type 1 diabetes. CDR3 residues: CALTGEGWEQYF. CDR3 nucleotide sequence: TGTGCCTTGACAGGGGAAGGTTGGGAGCAGTACTTC.